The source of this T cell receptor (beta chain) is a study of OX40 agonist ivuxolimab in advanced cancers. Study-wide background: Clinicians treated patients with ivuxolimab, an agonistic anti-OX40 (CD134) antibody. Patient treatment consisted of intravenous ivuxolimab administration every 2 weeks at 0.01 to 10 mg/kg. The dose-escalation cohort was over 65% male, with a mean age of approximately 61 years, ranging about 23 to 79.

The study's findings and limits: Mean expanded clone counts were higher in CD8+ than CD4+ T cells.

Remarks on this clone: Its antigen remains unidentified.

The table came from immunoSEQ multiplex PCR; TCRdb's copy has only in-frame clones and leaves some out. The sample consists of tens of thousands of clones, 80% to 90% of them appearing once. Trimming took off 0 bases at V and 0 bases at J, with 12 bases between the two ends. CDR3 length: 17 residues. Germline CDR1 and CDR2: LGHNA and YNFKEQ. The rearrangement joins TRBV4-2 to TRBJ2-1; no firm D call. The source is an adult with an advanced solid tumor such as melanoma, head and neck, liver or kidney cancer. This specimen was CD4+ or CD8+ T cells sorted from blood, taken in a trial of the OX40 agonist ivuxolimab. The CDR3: CASSQDVTGSSYNEQFF. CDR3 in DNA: TGTGCCAGCAGCCAAGATGTCACGGGCAGCTCCTACAATGAGCAGTTCTTC.